The clone carrying this T cell receptor (beta chain) was picked up one time. V lost 3 bases and J lost 0, with 15 bases in between. Germline assignment: CDR1 LGHNA and CDR2 YNFKEQ. CDR3 length: 16 amino acids. These data are taken from a study of blood T cell repertoires in COVID-19. Across the study: Researchers got acute and convalescent COVID-19 samples from the United States, Italy and Spain. PBMCs, B-cell-depleted T cells, or T cells provided the cDNA or gDNA that made up the material.

The repertoire was sequenced with immunoSEQ multiplex PCR; TCRdb's copy has only in-frame clones and lacks some. The table shows under 450,000 clones, with around nine tenths occurring only once. Seattle enrolled patients during active infection and tracked them longitudinally. Sequencing was performed on peripheral blood. This receptor was identified in a woman aged 40-49 years with COVID-19, enrolled during active disease. The chain carries TRBV4-2 and TRBJ2-7; D is perhaps TRBD1 (5 bases). CDR3 bases: TGTGCCAGCAGCCATTCAGGGAACAGCTTCTCCTACGAGCAGTACTTC. Translated: CASSHSGNSFSYEQYF.